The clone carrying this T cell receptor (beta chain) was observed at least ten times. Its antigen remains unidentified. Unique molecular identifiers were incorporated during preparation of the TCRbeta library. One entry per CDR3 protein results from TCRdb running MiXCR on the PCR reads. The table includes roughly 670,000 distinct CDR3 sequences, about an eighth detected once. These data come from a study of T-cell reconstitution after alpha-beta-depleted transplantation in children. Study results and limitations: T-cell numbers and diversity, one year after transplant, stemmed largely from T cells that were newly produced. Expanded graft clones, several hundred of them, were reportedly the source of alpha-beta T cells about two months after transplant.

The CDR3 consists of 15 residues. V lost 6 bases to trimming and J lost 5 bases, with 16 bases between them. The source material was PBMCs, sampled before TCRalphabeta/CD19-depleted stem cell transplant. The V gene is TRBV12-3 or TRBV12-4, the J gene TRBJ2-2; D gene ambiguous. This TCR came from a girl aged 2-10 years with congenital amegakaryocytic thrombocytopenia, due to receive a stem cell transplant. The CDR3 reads CASSLRNLATGELFF. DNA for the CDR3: TGTGCCAGCAGCTTAAGGAACCTGGCGACCGGGGAGCTGTTTTTT.